This TCR beta chain emerged from a study of blood T cell repertoires in COVID-19. About the research overall: The cDNA or gDNA used as material had been derived from T cells, B-cell-depleted T cells, or PBMCs.

Study processing details: Nucleated cell counts were estimated from reference gene primer amplification. Produced via immunoSEQ multiplex PCR; TCRdb's table is partial and in-frame only. Clonal size and the V and J genes are those of that table, whereas D and trimming came from the DNA. In the table there are under 200,000 clones, roughly 90% of which are singletons. Recovered Cohort 3 donors showed two negative PCRs, clearance, or symptom resolution. CDR3 length equals 14 residues. V was clipped by 10 bases and J by 1 base, with 14 bases between them. Germline V lookup: CDR1 MNHEY, CDR2 SMNVEV (reference sequence).

Sequencing was done on a sample of PBMCs or T cells enriched from blood (not recorded which). This sequence was found in a woman in her forties or fifties who had recovered from COVID-19. The rearrangement links TRBV27 to TRBJ1-5; no firm D call. The CDR3 DNA reads TGTGCCACCCGGGAGTTGGGGAGCAATCAGCCCCAGCATTTT. Translated: CATRELGSNQPQHF.